Presented here are 3 T cell receptor beta chains from one specimen sequenced in a study of T cells after yellow fever vaccination. A single record per CDR3 protein comes from TCRdb applying MiXCR to the 5' RACE reads. The table lists 300,000 to 450,000 distinct CDR3 sequences, about 6.2% of them singletons. This sample comprised PBMCs, obtained 5 days after the yellow fever booster vaccination. The source of these receptors is a man aged 25-40 years who received the YFV17D yellow fever vaccine.

This clonotype has only a few counts. The chain links TRBV12-3 or TRBV12-4 to TRBJ1-4; 7 bases agree with TRBD1. Trimming removed 8 bases from V and 8 bases from J; junction bases left unmatched: 8. The CDR3 loop spans 13 amino acids. In nucleotides, the CDR3 is TGTGCCAGCGGATACAGGGGTGGCGAAAAACTGTTTTTT. Translating it yields CASGYRGGEKLFF.

The rearrangement joins TRBV6-1 to TRBJ2-7; D unclear. The CDR3 has 13 residues. V lost 8 bases and J 4 bases, leaving 15 bases between the germline ends. Germline CDR1 reads MNHNS; CDR2 reads SASEGT. The CDR3 loop is CASATNGVYEQYF. CDR3 DNA: TGTGCCAGCGCAACGAACGGCGTTTACGAGCAGTACTTC.

The V gene is TRBV12-3 or TRBV12-4, the J gene TRBJ2-2; D possibly matches TRBD1 or TRBD2 (6 bases each). The V gene lost 8 bases and the J gene lost 6 bases, with 19 bases spanning the gap. The CDR3 spans 15 residues. The CDR3 sequence is CASLSGLGGPGELFF. The CDR3 DNA reads as TGTGCCAGCCTTTCGGGGTTAGGGGGGCCCGGGGAGCTGTTTTTT.